What follows are 9 T cell receptor beta chains derived from one specimen sequenced in a study of post-analysis software for immune sequencing data. Study results and caveats: Higher frequency in patients than in controls was seen for roughly five TRBV segments, with TRBV5-6, TRBV5-1 and TRBV20-1 among them.

These TCRs are of unknown antigen specificity. Presence of unique molecular identifiers characterized the TCR beta cDNA libraries. TCRdb reprocessed the PCR reads via MiXCR and lists one record per CDR3 protein. This table has 450,000 or so distinct CDR3 sequences, 45% appearing once. The source material was blood. These receptors originate from a girl aged 5 to 17 with multiple sclerosis.

The V and J genes are TRBV7-3 and TRBJ2-7, with a weak D call TRBD2 (6 bases). The CDR3 extends over 16 amino acids. The germline V gene encodes CDR1 SGHTA and CDR2 FQGTGA. The ends were cut back, 0 bases at V and 1 base at J, with 13 bases in the middle. In DNA, the CDR3 is TGTGCCAGCAGCTTAACCTCGGTGGGGGGATCCTACGAGCAGTACTTC. Translated, it gives CASSLTSVGGSYEQYF.

The rearrangement joins TRBV6-1 to TRBJ1-2; D is ambiguous. The ends were cut back, 0 bases at V and 1 base at J, with 9 bases in the middle. The CDR3 runs to 15 residues. CDR1 MNHNS and CDR2 SASEGT come from the germline V gene. The CDR3 region is CASSEAGVNNYGYTF. In DNA form, the CDR3 reads TGTGCCAGCAGTGAAGCCGGTGTAAATAACTATGGCTACACCTTC.

The chain couples TRBV7-9 to TRBJ2-1; possible D gene TRBD2, 6 bases. V lost 1 base, J lost 5 bases, and 12 bases lay in between. In germline, CDR1 is SEHNR, CDR2 FQNEAQ (reference sequence). The CDR3 contains 15 residues. CDR3 nucleotide sequence: TGTGCCAGCAGCTTAGTACAAGGAGGGGACAATGAGCAGTTCTTC. It specifies CASSLVQGGDNEQFF.

The chain couples TRBV20-1 to TRBJ2-1; TRBD2 matches 14 bases. The CDR3 runs 15 residues. V shed 1 base and J 8 bases; nucleotides not matched to a gene: 4. Germline V gene data show CDR1 as DFQATT and CDR2 as SNEGSKA (reference sequence). The CDR3 loop reads CSARAGTSGSDEQFF. CDR3 DNA: TGCAGTGCTAGAGCCGGGACTAGCGGGAGTGATGAGCAGTTCTTC.

This chain connects TRBV28 to TRBJ2-6; D not certain. The CDR3 has 14 amino acids. Deletions cut 1 base from V and 4 bases from J, with 5 bases between. CDR1 is MDHEN and CDR2 is SYDVKM in the germline V gene. CDR3 bases: TGTGCCAGCAGTTTATATTCAGGGGCCAACGTCCTGACTTTC. It translates to CASSLYSGANVLTF.

The genes are TRBV5-1 and TRBJ2-7; D is possibly TRBD2 (7 bases). V lost 4 bases to trimming and J lost 5 bases, with 16 bases between them. The CDR3 totals 14 residues. Germline V lookup: CDR1 SGHRS, CDR2 YFSETQ. CDR3 sequence (DNA): TGCGCCAGCAGCCAGGCGGGAGAGGGGGACGAGCAGTACTTC. Amino acids: CASSQAGEGDEQYF.

This clonotype was counted a few times. The chain links TRBV29-1 to TRBJ2-7; possibly TRBD1 for D (6 bases). CDR1 is SQVTM and CDR2 is ANQGSEA in the germline V gene. The V end lost 0 bases, the J end lost 1 base, and 10 bases lay between the germline ends. The CDR3 sequence is 14 residues long. CDR3 DNA sequence: TGCAGCGTTGAAGACAGGGGTTCGTCCTACGAGCAGTACTTC. This encodes CSVEDRGSSYEQYF.

The chain links TRBV29-1 to TRBJ1-2, with 10 bases identical to TRBD1. The junction had 6 bases not matched to a gene; V was cut back by 8 bases and J by 3 bases. The CDR3 has 13 residues. Looked up from germline, CDR1 is SQVTM and CDR2 is ANQGSEA. CDR3 region: CSSGTGADYGYTF. The DNA of the CDR3 is TGCAGCTCCGGGACAGGGGCTGACTATGGCTACACCTTC. Full variable domain (rest looked up from reference TRBV29-1 and TRBJ1-2): SAVISQKPSRDICQRGTSLTIQCQVDSQVTMMFWYRQQPGQSLTLIATANQGSEATYESGFVIDKFPISRPNLTFSTLTVSNMSPEDSSIYLCSSGTGADYGYTFGSGTRLTVV.

There are many counts of this clonotype. The chain is built from TRBV28 and TRBJ2-7; D call uncertain. Deletions cut 6 bases from V and 5 bases from J, with 14 bases between. Germline V lookup: CDR1 MDHEN, CDR2 SYDVKM. This CDR3 is built from 13 residues. CDR3 loop: CASSPISSHEQYF. The DNA for the CDR3 is TGTGCCAGCAGCCCGATTAGTAGCCACGAGCAGTACTTC.